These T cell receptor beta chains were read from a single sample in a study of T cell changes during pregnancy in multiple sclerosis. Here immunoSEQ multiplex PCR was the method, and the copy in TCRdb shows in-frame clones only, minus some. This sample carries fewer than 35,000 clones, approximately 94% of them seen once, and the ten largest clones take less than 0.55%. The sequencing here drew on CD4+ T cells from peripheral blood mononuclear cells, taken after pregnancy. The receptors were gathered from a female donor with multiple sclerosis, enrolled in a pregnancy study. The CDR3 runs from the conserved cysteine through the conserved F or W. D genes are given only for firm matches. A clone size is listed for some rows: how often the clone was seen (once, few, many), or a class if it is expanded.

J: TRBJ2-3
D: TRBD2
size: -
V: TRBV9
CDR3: CASSLGLAGVKDTQYF
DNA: TGTGCCAGCAGCTTGGGACTAGCGGGAGTTAAGGATACGCAGTATTTT

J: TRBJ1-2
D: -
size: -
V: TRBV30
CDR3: CAWSRTLGYTF
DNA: TGTGCCTGGAGTAGGACACTCGGCTACACCTTC

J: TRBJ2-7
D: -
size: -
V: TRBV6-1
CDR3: CASSEAEHHRVPYEQYF
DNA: TGTGCCAGCAGTGAAGCGGAACATCACAGGGTCCCCTACGAGCAGTACTTC

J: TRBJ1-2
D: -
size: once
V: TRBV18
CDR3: CASSPSGTSSYGYTF
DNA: TGTGCCAGCTCACCTAGCGGGACGTCTTCTTATGGCTACACCTTC

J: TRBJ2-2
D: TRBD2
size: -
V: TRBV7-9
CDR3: CASSLTSNTGELFF
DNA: TGTGCCAGCAGCTTGACTAGCAACACCGGGGAGCTGTTTTTT

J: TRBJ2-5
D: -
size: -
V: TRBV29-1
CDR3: CSVSGWQETQYF
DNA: TGCAGCGTCTCAGGGTGGCAAGAGACCCAGTACTTC

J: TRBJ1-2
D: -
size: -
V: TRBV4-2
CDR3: CASSQVEVPWGYTF
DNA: TGTGCCAGCAGCCAAGTCGAGGTGCCCTGGGGCTACACCTTC

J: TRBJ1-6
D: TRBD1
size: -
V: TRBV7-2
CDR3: CASSWFTGGAESPLHF
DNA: TGTGCCAGCAGCTGGTTTACAGGGGGCGCCGAATCACCCCTCCACTTT

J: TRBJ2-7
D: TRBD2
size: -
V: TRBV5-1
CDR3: CASSATGTSDFAQYEQYF
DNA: TGCGCCAGCAGCGCAACCGGGACTAGCGATTTCGCACAATACGAGCAGTACTTC

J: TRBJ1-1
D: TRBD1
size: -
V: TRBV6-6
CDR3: CASRLTTQGAVTEAFF
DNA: TGTGCCAGCAGGTTAACCACCCAGGGGGCGGTCACTGAAGCTTTCTTT

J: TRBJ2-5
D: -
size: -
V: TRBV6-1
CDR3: CASSEMRGGGETQYF
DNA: TGTGCCAGCAGTGAGATGAGGGGAGGTGGGGAGACCCAGTACTTC

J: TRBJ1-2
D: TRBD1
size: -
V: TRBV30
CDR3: CAWIRTGAGGYTF
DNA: TGTGCCTGGATACGAACAGGGGCGGGTGGCTACACCTTC

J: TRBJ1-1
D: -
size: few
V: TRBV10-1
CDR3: CASSENRVNTEAFF
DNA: TGCGCCAGCAGTGAGAACAGGGTGAACACTGAAGCTTTCTTT

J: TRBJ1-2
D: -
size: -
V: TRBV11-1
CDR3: CASSLVQAPPYGYTF
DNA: TGTGCCAGCAGCTTAGTCCAGGCTCCACCATATGGCTACACCTTC

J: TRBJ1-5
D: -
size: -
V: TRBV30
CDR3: CAWSSGGRSNQPQHF
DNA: TGTGCCTGGAGTTCGGGGGGTAGGAGCAATCAGCCCCAGCATTTT

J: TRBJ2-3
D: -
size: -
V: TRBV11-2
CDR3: CATRFLGDTQYF
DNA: TGTGCCACCCGGTTTCTCGGTGATACGCAGTATTTT

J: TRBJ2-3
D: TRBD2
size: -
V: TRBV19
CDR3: CASSMKIVVAGGPRGVDTQYF
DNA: TGTGCCAGTAGTATGAAAATAGTGGTAGCGGGAGGGCCCAGGGGAGTAGATACGCAGTATTTT

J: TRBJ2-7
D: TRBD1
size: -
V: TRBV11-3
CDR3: CASSLTGHYEQYF
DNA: TGTGCCAGCAGCTTGACAGGGCACTACGAGCAGTACTTC

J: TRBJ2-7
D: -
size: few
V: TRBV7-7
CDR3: CASSLEAGRLYEQYF
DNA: TGTGCCAGCAGCTTAGAAGCCGGCAGGCTTTACGAGCAGTACTTC

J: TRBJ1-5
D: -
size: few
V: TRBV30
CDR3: CAWSKQDNQPQHF
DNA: TGTGCCTGGAGTAAACAGGACAATCAGCCCCAGCATTTT

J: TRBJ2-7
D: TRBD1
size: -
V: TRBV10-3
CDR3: CAISEGQVGLYEQYF
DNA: TGTGCCATCAGTGAGGGACAGGTTGGCCTTTACGAGCAGTACTTC

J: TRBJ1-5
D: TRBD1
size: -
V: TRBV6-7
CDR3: CASRRQGSSNQPQHF
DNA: TGTGCCAGCAGGAGACAGGGTTCGAGCAATCAGCCCCAGCATTTT

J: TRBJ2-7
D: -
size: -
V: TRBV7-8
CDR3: CASSPTSTASYEQYF
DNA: TGTGCCAGCAGCCCCACATCGACAGCCTCCTACGAGCAGTACTTC

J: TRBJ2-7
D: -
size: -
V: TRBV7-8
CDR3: CASSSGREQYF
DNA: TGTGCCAGCAGCTCCGGCAGGGAGCAGTACTTC

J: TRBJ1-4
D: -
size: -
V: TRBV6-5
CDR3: CASSYRWTAYNEKLFF
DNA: TGTGCCAGCAGTTACCGATGGACAGCCTATAATGAAAAACTGTTTTTT